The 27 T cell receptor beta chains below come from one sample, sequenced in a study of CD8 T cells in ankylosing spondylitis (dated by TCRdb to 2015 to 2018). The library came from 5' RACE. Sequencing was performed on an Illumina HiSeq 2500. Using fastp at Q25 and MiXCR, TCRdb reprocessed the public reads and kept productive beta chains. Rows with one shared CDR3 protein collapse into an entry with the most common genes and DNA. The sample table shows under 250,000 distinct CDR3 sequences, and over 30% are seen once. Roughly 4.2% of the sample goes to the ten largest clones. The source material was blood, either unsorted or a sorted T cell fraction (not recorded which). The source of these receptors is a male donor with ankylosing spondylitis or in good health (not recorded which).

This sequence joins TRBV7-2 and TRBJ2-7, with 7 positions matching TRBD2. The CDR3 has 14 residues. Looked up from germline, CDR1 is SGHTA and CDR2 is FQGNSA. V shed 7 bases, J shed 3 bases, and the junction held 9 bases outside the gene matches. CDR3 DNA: TGTGCCAGCACCTGGGTCAGCGGGGTCTACGAGCAGTACTTC. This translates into CASTWVSGVYEQYF.

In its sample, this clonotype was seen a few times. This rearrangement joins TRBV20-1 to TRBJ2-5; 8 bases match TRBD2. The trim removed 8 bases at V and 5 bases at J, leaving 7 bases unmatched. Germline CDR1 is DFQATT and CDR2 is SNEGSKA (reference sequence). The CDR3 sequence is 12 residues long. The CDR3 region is CSPGGARETQYF. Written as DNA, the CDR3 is TGCAGTCCGGGGGGGGCCCGGGAGACCCAGTACTTC.

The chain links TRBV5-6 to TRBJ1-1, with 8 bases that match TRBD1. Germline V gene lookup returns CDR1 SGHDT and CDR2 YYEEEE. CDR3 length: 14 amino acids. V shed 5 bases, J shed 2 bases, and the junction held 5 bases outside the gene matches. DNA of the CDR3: TGTGCCAGCAGTCGGGACAGGATAAACACTGAAGCTTTCTTT. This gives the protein CASSRDRINTEAFF.

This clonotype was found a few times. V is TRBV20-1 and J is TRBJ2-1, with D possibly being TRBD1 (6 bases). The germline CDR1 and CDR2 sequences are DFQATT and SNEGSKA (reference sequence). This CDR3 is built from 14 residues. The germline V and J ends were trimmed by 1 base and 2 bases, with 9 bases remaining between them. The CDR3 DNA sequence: TGCAGTGCTAGAGTAACAGGGACCTACAATGAGCAGTTCTTC. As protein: CSARVTGTYNEQFF.

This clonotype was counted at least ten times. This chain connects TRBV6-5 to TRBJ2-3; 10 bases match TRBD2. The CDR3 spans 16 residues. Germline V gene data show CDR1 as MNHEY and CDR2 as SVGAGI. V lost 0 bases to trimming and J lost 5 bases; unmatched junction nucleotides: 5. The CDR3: CASSYSRTSGGDTQYF. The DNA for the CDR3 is TGTGCCAGCAGTTACTCGAGGACTAGCGGAGGAGATACGCAGTATTTT.

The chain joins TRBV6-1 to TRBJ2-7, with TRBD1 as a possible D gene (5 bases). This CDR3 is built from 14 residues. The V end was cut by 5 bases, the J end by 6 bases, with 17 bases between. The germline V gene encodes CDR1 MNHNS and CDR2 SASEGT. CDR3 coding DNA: TGTGCCAGCAGTCCCAAAACTCAGGGTGGCGAGCAGTACTTC. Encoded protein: CASSPKTQGGEQYF.

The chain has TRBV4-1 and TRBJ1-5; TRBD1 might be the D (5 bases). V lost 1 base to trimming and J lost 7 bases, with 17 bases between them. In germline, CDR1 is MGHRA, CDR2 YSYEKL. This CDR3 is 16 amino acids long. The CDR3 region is CASSQGRGGAGQPQHF. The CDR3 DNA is TGCGCCAGCAGCCAAGGAAGAGGAGGGGCGGGCCAGCCCCAGCATTTT.

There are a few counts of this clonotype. CDR3 in amino acids: CSARSGGAEETQYF. In DNA, the CDR3 is TGCAGTGCTAGGAGCGGGGGGGCAGAGGAGACCCAGTACTTC. The chain carries TRBV20-1 and TRBJ2-5; TRBD2 agrees at 10 bases. The germline CDR1 and CDR2 sequences are DFQATT and SNEGSKA (reference sequence). This CDR3 is 14 amino acids long. V gave up 3 bases and J gave up 5 bases; unmatched junction bases: 6.

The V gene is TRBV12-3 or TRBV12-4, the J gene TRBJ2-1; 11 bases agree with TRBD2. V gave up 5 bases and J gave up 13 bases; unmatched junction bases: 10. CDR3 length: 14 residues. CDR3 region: CASSPVTTSGVQFF. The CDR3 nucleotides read TGTGCCAGCAGTCCAGTAACGACTAGCGGGGTACAGTTCTTC.

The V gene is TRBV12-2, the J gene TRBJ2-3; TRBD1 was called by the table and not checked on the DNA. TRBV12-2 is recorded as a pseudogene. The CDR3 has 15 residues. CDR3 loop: CASRHCRDPRDTQYF. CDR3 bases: TGTGCAAGTCGCCATTGCCGGGACCCCCGAGATACGCAGTATTTT.

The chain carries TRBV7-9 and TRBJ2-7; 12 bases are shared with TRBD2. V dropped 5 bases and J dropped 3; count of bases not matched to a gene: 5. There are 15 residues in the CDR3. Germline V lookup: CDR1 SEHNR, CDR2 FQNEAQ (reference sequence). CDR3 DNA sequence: TGTGCCAGCAGCCTTACGACTAGCGGGGGCTACGAGCAGTACTTC. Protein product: CASSLTTSGGYEQYF. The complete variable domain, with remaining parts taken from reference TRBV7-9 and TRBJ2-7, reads DTGVSQNPRHKITKRGQNVTFRCDPISEHNRLYWYRQTLGQGPEFLTYFQNEAQLEKSRLLSDRFSAERPKGSFSTLEIQRTEQGDSAMYLCASSLTTSGGYEQYFGPGTRLTVT.

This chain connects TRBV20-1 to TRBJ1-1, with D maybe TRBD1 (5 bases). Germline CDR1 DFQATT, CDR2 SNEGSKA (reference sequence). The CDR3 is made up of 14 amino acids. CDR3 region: CRGAGITSGTEAFF. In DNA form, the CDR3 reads TGCAGAGGGGCAGGGATTACGAGTGGCACTGAAGCTTTCTTT.

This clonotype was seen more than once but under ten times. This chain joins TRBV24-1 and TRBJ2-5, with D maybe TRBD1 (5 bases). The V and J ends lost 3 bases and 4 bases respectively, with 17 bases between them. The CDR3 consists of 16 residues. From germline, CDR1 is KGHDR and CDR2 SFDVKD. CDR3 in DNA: TGTGCCACCAGTGATCCCTTCGACAGACCCTCAGAGACCCAGTACTTC. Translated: CATSDPFDRPSETQYF.

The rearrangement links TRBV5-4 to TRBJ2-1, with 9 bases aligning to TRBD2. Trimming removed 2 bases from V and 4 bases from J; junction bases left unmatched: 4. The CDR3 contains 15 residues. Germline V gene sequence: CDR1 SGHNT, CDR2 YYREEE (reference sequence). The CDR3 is CASSFAAGGYNEQFF. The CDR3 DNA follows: TGTGCCAGCAGCTTTGCAGCGGGGGGTTACAATGAGCAGTTCTTC.

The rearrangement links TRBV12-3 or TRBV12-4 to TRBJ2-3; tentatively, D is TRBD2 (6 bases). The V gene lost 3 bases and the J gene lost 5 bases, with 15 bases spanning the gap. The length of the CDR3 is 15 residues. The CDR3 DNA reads TGTGCCAGCAGTTTTCTGGCGGGGCTTGGAGATACGCAGTATTTT. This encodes CASSFLAGLGDTQYF.

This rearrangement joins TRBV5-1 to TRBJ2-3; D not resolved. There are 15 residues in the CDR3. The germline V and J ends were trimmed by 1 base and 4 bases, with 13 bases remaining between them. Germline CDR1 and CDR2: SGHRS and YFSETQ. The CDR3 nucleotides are TGCGCCAGCAGCTTGCTGACGCAATCCCCAGATACGCAGTATTTT. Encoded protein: CASSLLTQSPDTQYF.

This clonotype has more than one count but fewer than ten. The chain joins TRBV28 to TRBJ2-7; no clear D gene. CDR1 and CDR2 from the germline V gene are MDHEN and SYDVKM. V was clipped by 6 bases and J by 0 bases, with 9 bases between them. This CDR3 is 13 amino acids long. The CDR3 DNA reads TGTGCCAGCAGCAAGCCGGACTCCTACGAGCAGTACTTC. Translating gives CASSKPDSYEQYF.

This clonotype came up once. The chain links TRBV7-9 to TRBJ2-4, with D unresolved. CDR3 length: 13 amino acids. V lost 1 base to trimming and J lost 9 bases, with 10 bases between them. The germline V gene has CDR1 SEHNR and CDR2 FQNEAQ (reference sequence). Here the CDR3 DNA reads TGTGCCAGCAGCTTAGGGTTCGGAATCATTCAGTACTTC. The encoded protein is CASSLGFGIIQYF.

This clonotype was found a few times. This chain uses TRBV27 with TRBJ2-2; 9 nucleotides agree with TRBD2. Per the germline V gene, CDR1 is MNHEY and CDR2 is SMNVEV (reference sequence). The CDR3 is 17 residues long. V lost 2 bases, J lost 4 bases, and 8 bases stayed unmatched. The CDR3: CASSLDMGLARTGELFF. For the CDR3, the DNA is TGTGCCAGCAGTTTAGATATGGGACTAGCTCGCACCGGGGAGCTGTTTTTT.

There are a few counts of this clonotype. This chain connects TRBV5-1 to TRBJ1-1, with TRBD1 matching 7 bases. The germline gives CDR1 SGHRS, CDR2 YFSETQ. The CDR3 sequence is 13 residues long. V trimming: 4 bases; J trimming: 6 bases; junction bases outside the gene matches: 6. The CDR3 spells CASSHTGAAEAFF. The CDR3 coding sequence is TGCGCCAGCAGCCATACAGGGGCGGCTGAAGCTTTCTTT. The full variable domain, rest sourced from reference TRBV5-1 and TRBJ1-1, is KAGVTQTPRYLIKTRGQQVTLSCSPISGHRSVSWYQQTPGQGLQFLFEYFSETQRNKGNFPGRFSGRQFSNSRSEMNVSTLELGDSALYLCASSHTGAAEAFFGQGTRLTVV.

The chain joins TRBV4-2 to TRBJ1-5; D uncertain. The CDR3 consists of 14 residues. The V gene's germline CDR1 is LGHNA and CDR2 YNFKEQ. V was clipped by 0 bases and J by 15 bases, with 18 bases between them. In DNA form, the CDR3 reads TGTGCCAGCAGCCAAGATACGTTGAAAGCAATTCTGCATTTT. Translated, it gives CASSQDTLKAILHF.

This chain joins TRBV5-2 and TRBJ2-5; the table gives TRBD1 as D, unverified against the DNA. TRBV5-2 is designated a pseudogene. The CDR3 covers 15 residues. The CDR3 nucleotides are TGTGCCATGGGCCCCGGGCTCCAGTGCCAAGAGACCCAGTACTTC. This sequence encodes CAMGPGLQCQETQYF.

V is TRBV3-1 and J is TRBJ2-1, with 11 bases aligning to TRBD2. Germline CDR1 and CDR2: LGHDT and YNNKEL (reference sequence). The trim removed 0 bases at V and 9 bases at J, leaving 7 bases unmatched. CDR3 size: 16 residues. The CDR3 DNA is TGTGCCAGCAGCCAAGACACGACTAGCGGGGTTCCTGAGCAGTTCTTC. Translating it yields CASSQDTTSGVPEQFF.

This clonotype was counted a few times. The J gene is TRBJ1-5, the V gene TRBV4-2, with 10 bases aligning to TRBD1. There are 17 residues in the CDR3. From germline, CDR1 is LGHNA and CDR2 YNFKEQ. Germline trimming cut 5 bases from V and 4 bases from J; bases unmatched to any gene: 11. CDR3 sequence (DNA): TGTGCCAGCAGCGACGACAGGGGGCGAGGGCGGAATCAGCCCCAGCATTTT. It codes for CASSDDRGRGRNQPQHF.

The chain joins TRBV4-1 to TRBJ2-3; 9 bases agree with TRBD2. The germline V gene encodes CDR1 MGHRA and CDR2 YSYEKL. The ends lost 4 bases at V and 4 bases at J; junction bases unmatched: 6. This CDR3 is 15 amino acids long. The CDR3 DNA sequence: TGCGCCAGCAGCCCGAGCGGGGGGTTACCAGATACGCAGTATTTT. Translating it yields CASSPSGGLPDTQYF.

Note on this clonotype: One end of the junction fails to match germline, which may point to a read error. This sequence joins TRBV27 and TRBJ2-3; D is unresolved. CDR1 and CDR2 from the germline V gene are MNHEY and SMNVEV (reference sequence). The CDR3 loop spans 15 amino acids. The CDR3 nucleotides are TGTGCCAGCAGCTCGGACGGATTTAGCACAGATCCGCAGTATTTT. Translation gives CASSSDGFSTDPQYF.

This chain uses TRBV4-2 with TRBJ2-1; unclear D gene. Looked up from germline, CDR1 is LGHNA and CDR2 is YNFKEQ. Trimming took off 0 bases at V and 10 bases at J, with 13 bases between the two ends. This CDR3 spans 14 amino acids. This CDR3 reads CASSQESRAGEQFF. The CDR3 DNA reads TGTGCCAGCAGCCAAGAGAGTCGGGCAGGCGAGCAGTTCTTC.